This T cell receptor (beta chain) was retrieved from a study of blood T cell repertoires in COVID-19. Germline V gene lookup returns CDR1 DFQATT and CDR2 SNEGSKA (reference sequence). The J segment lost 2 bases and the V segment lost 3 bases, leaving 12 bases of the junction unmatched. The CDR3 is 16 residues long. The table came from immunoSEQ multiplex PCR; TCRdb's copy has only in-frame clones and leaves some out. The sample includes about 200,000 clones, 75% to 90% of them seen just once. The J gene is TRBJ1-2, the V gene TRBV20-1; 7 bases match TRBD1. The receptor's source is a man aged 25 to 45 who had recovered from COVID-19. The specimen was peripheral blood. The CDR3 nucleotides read TGCAGTGCTAGTGCTGTTAAGGGACAGCCCAACTATGGCTACACCTTC. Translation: CSASAVKGQPNYGYTF.